The entry below describes one T cell receptor (beta chain). What it binds is unknown. Each CDR3 protein gets one entry after TCRdb re-called the RT-PCR reads with MiXCR. In the table there are some 300,000 distinct CDR3 sequences, approximately 20% of which are singletons. CDR1 is SQVTM and CDR2 is ANQGSEA in the germline V gene. CDR3 length: 13 residues. V shed 7 bases, J shed 3 bases, and the junction held 8 bases outside the gene matches. The data were obtained in a study of response to subunit inactivated influenza vaccine. Study results and caveats: The authors suggested that few new T cells are recruited per seasonal influenza vaccination.

Sample: PBMCs from blood, taken roughly 20 months after vaccination. The rearrangement uses TRBV29-1 and TRBJ2-5; 7 bases agree with TRBD2. This TCR was sampled from a man in his fifties or sixties who received an inactivated influenza vaccine. The CDR3, as DNA: TGCAGCGCCGGGCGGCGGGAGAAAGAGACCCAGTACTTC. It translates to CSAGRREKETQYF. The full variable domain, completed using reference TRBV29-1 and TRBJ2-5, is SAVISQKPSRDICQRGTSLTIQCQVDSQVTMMFWYRQQPGQSLTLIATANQGSEATYESGFVIDKFPISRPNLTFSTLTVSNMSPEDSSIYLCSAGRREKETQYFGPGTRLLVL.